This T cell receptor beta chain was retrieved from a study of blood T cell repertoires in COVID-19. The overall study: The United States, Italy and Spain provided the acute and convalescent COVID-19 samples.

Sequenced by immunoSEQ multiplex PCR; TCRdb stores in-frame clones only, minus some. The sample contains roughly 270,000 clones, 88% of which appear only once. With 3 bases removed from V and 8 bases from J, the gap between germline ends came to 15 bases. The germline V gene has CDR1 KGHDR and CDR2 SFDVKD. The CDR3 contains 14 residues. The source material was peripheral blood. This clonotype was obtained from a man aged 18-30 years with active or convalescent COVID-19. J is TRBJ1-2 and V is TRBV24-1, with D perhaps TRBD1 (6 bases). The CDR3 region has the DNA TGTGCCACCAGTGATAAAGGGACACAAGGAGGCTACACCTTC. Amino acid sequence: CATSDKGTQGGYTF.